One sample yielded the 11 T cell receptor beta chains listed below, sequenced in a study of metastatic and nonmetastatic thyroid tumors (dated by TCRdb to the early 2020s). Before undergoing thyroid surgery, none of the patients had been given any kind of treatment. Library preparation used PCR. The sample was run on an Illumina HiSeq 4000. Clones were called with MiXCR by TCRdb after fastp trimmed the public reads at Q25, and only in-frame beta chains were retained. This sample is represented by just over 7,500 clones; more than 20% of them were singletons. The ten largest make up roughly a sixth of the sample. Sequenced sample: adjacent normal tissue. The receptors come from a female donor with papillary thyroid cancer or a benign thyroid nodule (not recorded which). Some clones in this sample may be carry-over from other donors' samples.

This clone came up many times. J is TRBJ2-3 and V is TRBV14, with 10 bases identical to TRBD2. Trimming took 5 bases from V and 1 from J; bases not matched to a gene: 9. Germline V gives CDR1 SGHDN, CDR2 FVKESK. The CDR3 covers 17 residues. CDR3 region: CASSELAGGLGTDTQYF. In nucleotides, the CDR3 is TGTGCCAGCAGCGAATTAGCGGGAGGACTAGGCACAGATACGCAGTATTTT.

This clone has ten or more counts. The chain uses TRBV7-3 and TRBJ1-6; 8 bases are shared with TRBD1. The V gene's germline CDR1 is SGHTA and CDR2 FQGTGA. Germline trimming cut 4 bases from V and 6 bases from J; bases unmatched to any gene: 2. There are 14 residues in the CDR3. The CDR3 sequence is CASSSGQGNSPLHF. In DNA, the CDR3 is TGTGCCAGCAGCTCCGGACAGGGTAATTCACCCCTCCACTTT.

This clone was seen a handful of times. Its ends do not fully match the called genes, so a read error is possible. The chain uses TRBV6-5 and TRBJ2-1; 10 nucleotides agree with TRBD2. The CDR3 has 17 amino acids. From germline, CDR1 is MNHEY and CDR2 SVGAGI. CDR3 loop: CASSYLAGAASYNGQFF. CDR3 bases: TGTGCCAGCAGTTACCTAGCGGGGGCCGCCTCCTACAATGGGCAGTTCTTC.

This clone was seen ten or more times. The J gene is TRBJ1-6, the V gene TRBV30; D call uncertain. CDR3 length: 14 residues. Germline V gives CDR1 GTSNPN, CDR2 SVGIG (reference sequence). DNA of the CDR3: TGTGCTGCCCGGACGGTCAATTCGAATTCACCCCTCCACTTT. Amino acids: CAARTVNSNSPLHF.

This clone is categorized as large. V gene TRBV12-3 or TRBV12-4 combines with J gene TRBJ2-3, with 11 bases matching TRBD2. The CDR3 totals 14 residues. Trimming took 4 bases from V and 4 from J; bases not matched to a gene: 1. The CDR3 DNA reads TGTGCCAGCAGTTATAGCGGGGGGGCAGATACGCAGTATTTT. Protein sequence: CASSYSGGADTQYF.

This clone was seen a single time. The rearrangement joins TRBV18 to TRBJ1-1, with 8 nucleotides matching TRBD1. The CDR3 is 14 residues long. Trimming at V came to 5 bases and at J to 0 bases, leaving 2 bases not matched to a gene. CDR1 and CDR2 from the germline V gene are KGHSH and LQKENI. CDR3 in amino acids: CASSGQGMNTEAFF. The CDR3 region has the DNA TGTGCCAGCTCAGGACAGGGTATGAACACTGAAGCTTTCTTT.

This clone appeared many times. The rearrangement joins TRBV5-6 to TRBJ1-2, with 11 positions matching TRBD1. Germline V CDR1 and CDR2: SGHDT, YYEEEE. The CDR3 is 16 amino acids. V trimming: 2 bases; J trimming: 5 bases; junction bases outside the gene matches: 8. This CDR3 reads CASSLTGTGGLYGYTF. The CDR3 DNA reads TGTGCCAGCAGCTTAACCGGGACAGGGGGATTGTATGGCTACACCTTC.

This clone was detected many times. The rearrangement uses TRBV20-1 and TRBJ1-1; 8 bases match TRBD1. The J segment lost 6 bases and the V segment lost 5 bases, leaving 11 bases of the junction unmatched. Per germline, CDR1 DFQATT and CDR2 SNEGSKA (reference sequence). The CDR3 has 14 amino acids. The CDR3 reads CSARKGQGGAEAFF. For the CDR3, the DNA is TGCAGTGCTCGCAAAGGACAGGGTGGGGCTGAAGCTTTCTTT.

This clone was observed a few times. V gene TRBV6-1 combines with J gene TRBJ1-1; D not certain. Trimming shortened V by 3 bases and J by 5 bases, and 10 bases separated the two germline ends. The CDR3 length is 13 residues. Germline CDR1 MNHNS, CDR2 SASEGT. CDR3 sequence (DNA): TGTGCCAGCAGTGATTCAATTTGGACTGAAGCTTTCTTT. Encoded protein: CASSDSIWTEAFF.

The chain couples TRBV2 to TRBJ1-2; 10 bases are shared with TRBD1. With 3 bases clipped from V and 7 bases from J, the junction kept 5 bases outside the gene matches. The CDR3 has 14 residues. CDR1 is SNHLY, CDR2 FYNNEI, per germline. Here the CDR3 DNA reads TGTGCCAGCAGTGACCGGAGACAGGGGGCTGGCTACACCTTC. Amino acids: CASSDRRQGAGYTF.

Points on this clone: A junction end diverges from the germline sequence, so it may reflect a read error. The rearrangement links TRBV20-1 to TRBJ1-6; D gene ambiguous. The CDR3 loop spans 13 amino acids. In germline, CDR1 is DFQATT, CDR2 SNEGSKA (reference sequence). CDR3 nucleotides: TGCAGTGCTAGAGATACGTTCAATTCACCTCTCCACTTT. It encodes CSARDTFNSPLHF.